This entry lists 9 T cell receptor beta chains sequenced from one sample in a study of memory CD4+ T cells and cytomegalovirus serostatus. Single viable CD3+CD4+CD8-CD45RO+ cells were sorted as the memory CD4+ T cells. Libraries were prepared by immunoSEQ multiplex PCR; TCRdb keeps only in-frame clonotypes and omits some of them. The data show 50,000 to 75,000 clones, 82% seen once. The sample was memory CD4+ T cells from blood. These receptor sequences come from an adult in good health and CMV-seronegative.

This rearrangement joins TRBV7-9 to TRBJ1-3, with D maybe TRBD1 (5 bases). Germline V lookup: CDR1 SEHNR, CDR2 FQNEAQ (reference sequence). Trimming cost V 5 bases and J 4 bases, with 15 bases left between them. This CDR3 region has 15 residues. The CDR3 DNA follows: TGTGCCAGCAGCGAGGACATCTCCGGAGGAAACACCATATATTTT. Residues: CASSEDISGGNTIYF.

This chain connects TRBV10-3 to TRBJ1-1, with D hard to call. CDR1 and CDR2 (germline): ENHRY, SYGVKD. There are 14 residues in the CDR3. The ends were cut back, 4 bases at V and 1 base at J, with 10 bases in the middle. For the CDR3, the DNA is TGTGCCATCAGTGGCCAGGCGGGGAACACTGAAGCTTTCTTT. Amino acids: CAISGQAGNTEAFF.

The chain is built from TRBV14 and TRBJ1-2; D gene ambiguous. The CDR3 is 13 residues long. The V gene's germline CDR1 is SGHDN and CDR2 FVKESK. Trimming left V 4 bases short and J 4 bases short, with 10 bases between. This chain's CDR3 is CASSRVAAYGYTF. Here the CDR3 DNA reads TGTGCCAGCAGCCGGGTCGCAGCCTATGGCTACACCTTC. The full variable domain, its missing parts supplied by reference TRBV14 and TRBJ1-2, is EAGVTQFPSHSVIEKGQTVTLRCDPISGHDNLYWYRRVMGKEIKFLLHFVKESKQDESGMPNNRFLAERTGGTYSTLKVQPAELEDSGVYFCASSRVAAYGYTFGSGTRLTVV.

The V call is TRBV6-1, the J call TRBJ2-7; unclear D gene. CDR3 length: 15 amino acids. The germline V gene has CDR1 MNHNS and CDR2 SASEGT. V lost 4 bases and J lost 3, with 16 bases in between. The CDR3 nucleotides read TGTGCCAGCAGTGTGACGGACGGTCGGAGCTACGAGCAGTACTTC. Protein: CASSVTDGRSYEQYF.

Only a few counts were recorded for this clone. The chain employs TRBV5-1 and TRBJ2-1; D is possibly TRBD1 (6 bases). The CDR3 runs 15 residues. V lost 4 bases to trimming and J lost 6 bases, with 17 bases between them. Germline values: CDR1 SGHRS, CDR2 YFSETQ. The CDR3 DNA sequence: TGCGCCAGCAGCCCACGGACAGTTGGAGCCAATGAGCAGTTCTTC. Residues: CASSPRTVGANEQFF.

V gene TRBV5-1 combines with J gene TRBJ1-1, with 7 positions matching TRBD1. Germline V lookup: CDR1 SGHRS, CDR2 YFSETQ. With 2 bases clipped from V and 1 base from J, the junction kept 5 bases outside the gene matches. CDR3 length equals 15 residues. CDR3 loop: CASSLQRTGNTEAFF. CDR3 bases: TGCGCCAGCAGCTTACAAAGGACAGGGAACACTGAAGCTTTCTTT.

This clone was picked up a small number of times. The CDR3 here is CASSFGTRYGYTF. In DNA, the CDR3 is TGTGCCAGCAGCTTCGGGACCCGTTATGGCTACACCTTC. The rearrangement uses TRBV7-9 and TRBJ1-2, with D possibly being TRBD1 (5 bases). The CDR3 extends over 13 amino acids. Trimming took off 3 bases at V and 5 bases at J, with 10 bases between the two ends. CDR1 is SEHNR and CDR2 is FQNEAQ in the germline V gene (reference sequence). The full variable domain, with the rest looked up from reference TRBV7-9 and TRBJ1-2, is DTGVSQNPRHKITKRGQNVTFRCDPISEHNRLYWYRQTLGQGPEFLTYFQNEAQLEKSRLLSDRFSAERPKGSFSTLEIQRTEQGDSAMYLCASSFGTRYGYTFGSGTRLTVV.

The CDR3 coding sequence is TGTGCCAGCAGTGAAGGCCAGGGCAAACATAGCAATCAGCCCCAGCATTTT. The encoded protein is CASSEGQGKHSNQPQHF. The gene calls are TRBV6-1 and TRBJ1-5, with D maybe TRBD1 (5 bases). This CDR3 contains 17 residues. V gave up 1 base and J gave up 0 bases, with 13 bases separating them. Germline CDR1 is MNHNS and CDR2 is SASEGT.

The chain combines TRBV5-1 with TRBJ2-1, with 7 nucleotides matching TRBD2. Germline V gives CDR1 SGHRS, CDR2 YFSETQ. The CDR3 covers 15 residues. With V trimmed by 5 bases and J by 1 base, 6 bases remained unmatched. The CDR3 nucleotides read TGCGCCAGCAGGCCCACAGCGGGGTCCTACAATGAGCAGTTCTTC. It encodes CASRPTAGSYNEQFF.